The clone carrying this T cell receptor (beta chain) was recorded many times. Its antigen is unidentified. This specimen belongs to a study of CD8 T cells in ankylosing spondylitis. Regarding the study as a whole: For ankylosing spondylitis blood, a TCR beta motif of eight or nine highly homologous variants appeared characteristic. Some motif variants were previously reported in reactive arthritis synovial fluid and blood. Disease-linked clones proved CD8+ and comparatively uncommon in peripheral blood.

From germline, CDR1 is ENHRY and CDR2 SYGVKD. The CDR3 has 16 residues. With 10 bases removed from V and 2 bases from J, the gap between germline ends came to 20 bases. Quantitative molecular-barcoded 5'-RACE generated the TCR beta libraries. Using its own MiXCR run on the 5' RACE reads, TCRdb lists one record per CDR3 protein. The sample records over 100,000 distinct CDR3 sequences, 6% to 8.5% being singletons. This receptor was obtained from a male donor with ankylosing spondylitis or in good health (not recorded which). The source material was blood, either unsorted or a sorted T cell fraction (not recorded which). This sequence joins TRBV10-3 and TRBJ2-2; D possibly corresponds to TRBD2 (6 bases). CDR3 sequence reads: CATNKAGTANTGELFF. Here the CDR3 DNA reads TGTGCCACCAATAAGGCCGGGACTGCCAACACCGGGGAGCTGTTTTTT.